Following are 15 T cell receptor beta chains from one sample sequenced in a study of identical twins. TCRdb reprocessed the 5' RACE reads with MiXCR, giving one entry per CDR3 protein. Counted here are 300,000 to 350,000 distinct CDR3 sequences, around 12% occurring once; the ten biggest clones make up roughly 7.8%. These sequences were also reported in another study, on yellow fever vaccine responses in identical twins.

The source material was CD8+ T cells sorted from blood. These receptors came from a woman aged 18-29 years in good health.

The chain joins TRBV11-2 to TRBJ2-2; TRBD2 might be the D (6 bases). Germline values: CDR1 SGHAT, CDR2 FQNNGV. Trimming removed 1 base at V and 6 bases at J, with 12 bases between. This CDR3 spans 15 amino acids. CDR3 nucleotides: TGTGCCAGCAGCTTAGGGTTGCGGGACCCCGGGGAGCTGTTTTTT. Amino acid sequence: CASSLGLRDPGELFF.

Only a few counts were recorded for this clonotype. The genes are TRBV7-8 and TRBJ2-5; D is unresolved. The CDR3 is made up of 14 amino acids. V was clipped by 5 bases and J by 0 bases, with 10 bases between them. The V gene's germline CDR1 is SGHVS and CDR2 FQNEAQ. The CDR3 DNA is TGTGCCAGCAGCCGTGGAACGTACCAAGAGACCCAGTACTTC. Amino acid sequence: CASSRGTYQETQYF.

At least ten counts were recorded for this clonotype. The genes are TRBV25-1 and TRBJ2-1; 8 bases align to TRBD1. This CDR3 comprises 16 residues. V lost 6 bases and J lost 6; bases outside the gene matches: 13. Germline-derived CDR1 and CDR2 are MGHDK and SYGVNS. CDR3 region: CASSRTGTGPSNEQFF. CDR3 DNA: TGTGCCAGCAGCCGGACCGGGACAGGACCCTCCAATGAGCAGTTCTTC.

This clonotype occurred a few times. The chain uses TRBV27 and TRBJ2-1, with 7 positions matching TRBD2. With V trimmed by 7 bases and J by 3 bases, 6 bases remained unmatched. The CDR3 is made up of 14 amino acids. Germline CDR1 MNHEY, CDR2 SMNVEV (reference sequence). The CDR3 DNA reads as TGTGCCAGCACCGTAAGCGGGGTCTACAATGAGCAGTTCTTC. Protein: CASTVSGVYNEQFF.

The sample holds a few counts of this clonotype. The J gene is TRBJ2-5, the V gene TRBV27; D is uncertain. Germline assignment: CDR1 MNHEY and CDR2 SMNVEV (reference sequence). CDR3 length: 16 amino acids. V gave up 3 bases and J gave up 1 base, with 15 bases separating them. The CDR3 loop is CASSFRPYSVQETQYF. Here the CDR3 DNA reads TGTGCCAGCAGTTTTCGACCGTACAGCGTCCAAGAGACCCAGTACTTC.

A few counts support this clonotype. The chain has TRBV5-1 and TRBJ1-1; D might be TRBD1 (5 bases). Trimming pared 4 bases from V and 2 bases from J, leaving 24 bases between. The length of the CDR3 is 18 residues. Germline V gives CDR1 SGHRS, CDR2 YFSETQ. DNA for the CDR3: TGCGCCAGCAGCGTGGAACACGGGGGACTCCTACTTAACACTGAAGCTTTCTTT. It yields the protein CASSVEHGGLLLNTEAFF.

This clonotype was seen more than once but under ten times. CDR3 sequence: CASSLWTGDNSPLHF. The CDR3 nucleotides are TGTGCCAGCAGTTTGTGGACAGGGGATAATTCACCCCTCCACTTT. The chain combines TRBV27 with TRBJ1-6; 9 nucleotides match TRBD1. V lost 3 bases, J lost 5 bases, and 2 bases stayed unmatched. Germline lookup yields CDR1 MNHEY and CDR2 SMNVEV (reference sequence). The CDR3 contains 15 residues.

The rearrangement uses TRBV24-1 and TRBJ2-1, with 8 positions matching TRBD2. Germline V gene sequence: CDR1 KGHDR, CDR2 SFDVKD. V lost 1 base to trimming and J lost 5 bases; unmatched junction nucleotides: 18. This CDR3 contains 20 residues. The CDR3 nucleotides read TGTGCCACCAGTGATTTCGGAGCCCAGGGCGGACTAGCAGCTAACAATGAGCAGTTCTTC. It translates to CATSDFGAQGGLAANNEQFF.

The J gene is TRBJ2-1, the V gene TRBV7-9; 9 bases fit TRBD2. The CDR3 covers 15 residues. V lost 5 bases, J lost 8 bases, and 10 bases stayed unmatched. CDR1 is SEHNR and CDR2 is FQNEAQ in the germline V gene (reference sequence). CDR3 coding DNA: TGTGCCAGCAGCAAAGCGGGGACTAGCATGGATGAGCAGTTCTTC. Its translation is CASSKAGTSMDEQFF.

This clonotype was picked up a small number of times. This chain joins TRBV9 and TRBJ2-1; 7 bases are a match to TRBD2. Germline-derived CDR1 and CDR2 are SGDLS and YYNGEE. The CDR3 covers 14 residues. J lost 3 bases, V lost 7 bases, and 7 bases had no gene match. This CDR3 is CASGGGRNYNEQFF. The CDR3 region has the DNA TGTGCCAGCGGGGGGGGACGGAACTACAATGAGCAGTTCTTC.

This clonotype was observed at least ten times. This rearrangement joins TRBV9 to TRBJ2-3; possible D gene TRBD2, 6 bases. The V gene's germline CDR1 is SGDLS and CDR2 YYNGEE. The CDR3 spans 13 residues. V was clipped by 0 bases and J by 5 bases, with 7 bases between them. As DNA, the CDR3 is TGTGCCAGCAGCGTAGCGGGAGAAGATACGCAGTATTTT. Translated: CASSVAGEDTQYF.

The chain employs TRBV29-1 and TRBJ2-1; 7 nucleotides align to TRBD1. V lost 8 bases to trimming and J lost 6 bases; unmatched junction nucleotides: 4. The germline CDR1 and CDR2 sequences are SQVTM and ANQGSEA. CDR3 length: 11 amino acids. CDR3 loop: CSSPGGNEQFF. CDR3 nucleotides: TGCAGCTCTCCAGGGGGCAATGAGCAGTTCTTC.

A word on this clonotype: A clone one base away is much larger, so this may be a read error. CDR3 residues: CASSVSGKPHNEQFF. In DNA, the CDR3 is TGTGCCAGCAGTGTTAGCGGGAAACCCCACAATGAGCAGTTCTTC. V usage is TRBV27 and J usage is TRBJ2-1, with 8 bases fitting TRBD2. Germline loops: CDR1 MNHEY, CDR2 SMNVEV (reference sequence). The CDR3 is made up of 15 amino acids. V was clipped by 5 bases and J by 5 bases; unmatched bases: 8.

This clonotype was seen a handful of times. The V and J genes are TRBV20-1 and TRBJ2-7; D remains unclear. Trimming took 1 base from V and 9 from J, leaving 10 bases between them. The CDR3 has 11 residues. Germline V CDR1 and CDR2: DFQATT, SNEGSKA (reference sequence). CDR3 loop: CSARVLSRQYF. The CDR3, as DNA: TGCAGTGCTAGAGTATTAAGTAGGCAGTACTTC.

This clonotype was counted many times. The chain is built from TRBV6-2 or TRBV6-3 and TRBJ2-5; D may be TRBD2 (6 bases). The germline V gene has CDR1 MNHEY and CDR2 SVGEGT. Trimming removed 7 bases from V and 0 bases from J, with 9 bases in between. This CDR3 contains 13 residues. CDR3 nucleotides: TGTGCCAGCACCCGGGACTACCAAGAGACCCAGTACTTC. It is translated as CASTRDYQETQYF.